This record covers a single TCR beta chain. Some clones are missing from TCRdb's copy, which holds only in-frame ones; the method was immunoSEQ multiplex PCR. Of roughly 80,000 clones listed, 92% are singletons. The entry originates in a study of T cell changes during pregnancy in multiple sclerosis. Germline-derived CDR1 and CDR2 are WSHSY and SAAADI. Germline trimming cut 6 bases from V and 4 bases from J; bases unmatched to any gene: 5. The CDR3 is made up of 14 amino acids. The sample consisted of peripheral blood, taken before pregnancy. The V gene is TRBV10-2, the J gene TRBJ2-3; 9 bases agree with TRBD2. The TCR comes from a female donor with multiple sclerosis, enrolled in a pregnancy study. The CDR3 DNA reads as TGCGCCAGCAGGCAGACTAGCGGTGCAGATACGCAGTATTTT. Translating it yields CASRQTSGADTQYF.